These T cell receptor beta chains were read from a single sample in a study of molecular identifiers for immune sequencing clone quantification. TCRdb used MiXCR to reprocess the PCR reads, holding one entry per CDR3 protein. This sample carries under 650,000 distinct CDR3 sequences, 15% to 20% of them seen once, and the ten largest clones take roughly 0.9%. The sequenced sample consisted of naive CD8+ T cells from blood, with Jurkat cell RNA spiked in. The receptors here all came from a human donor in good health. Some libraries in this study had Jurkat cell RNA spiked in. CDR3s include the opening cysteine and the closing phenylalanine or tryptophan. The order of the fields is V gene, D gene, clone size, J gene, CDR3 length, CDR3 protein, CDR3 DNA. The D gene is left open where the match is weak. Only some rows state a clone size, as once, few, many or a class for expanded clones.

TRBV7-9	-	many	TRBJ2-5	12	CASSSQQETQYF	TGTGCCAGCAGCTCACAACAAGAGACCCAGTACTTC
TRBV18	TRBD2	many	TRBJ2-7	17	CASSPGLAGGAEREQYF	TGTGCCAGCTCACCCGGACTAGCGGGGGGAGCCGAGAGGGAGCAGTACTTC
TRBV4-1	TRBD1	many	TRBJ2-7	16	CASSQGGVQGAYEQYF	TGCGCCAGCAGCCAAGGGGGGGTACAGGGGGCTTACGAGCAGTACTTC
TRBV25-1	-	many	TRBJ1-4	17	CASSELKGSATNEKLFF	TGTGCCAGCAGTGAATTGAAGGGAAGCGCAACTAATGAAAAACTGTTTTTT
TRBV7-9	TRBD2	many	TRBJ2-7	15	CASSSTSSGSYEQYF	TGTGCCAGCAGCTCTACTTCGAGCGGGAGCTACGAGCAGTACTTC
TRBV7-9	-	few	TRBJ2-1	14	CASFRVGVHNEQFF	TGTGCCAGTTTCAGGGTAGGGGTCCACAATGAGCAGTTCTTC
TRBV9	-	-	TRBJ2-1	16	CASSADRDANYNEQFF	TGTGCCAGCAGCGCCGACCGGGACGCTAATTACAATGAGCAGTTCTTC
TRBV9	TRBD1	few	TRBJ1-2	15	CASSPRTGGYYGYTF	TGTGCCAGCAGCCCCCGGACAGGGGGTTACTATGGCTACACCTTC
TRBV28	TRBD2	few	TRBJ2-7	12	CMCGEGSYEQYF	TGTATGTGCGGGGAGGGCTCCTACGAGCAGTACTTC
TRBV9	TRBD2	-	TRBJ2-1	15	CASSTTSGSLNEQFF	TGTGCCAGCAGCACAACTAGCGGGAGTCTCAATGAGCAGTTCTTC
TRBV6-6	-	many	TRBJ2-7	13	CASSQSQGYEQYF	TGTGCCAGCAGCCAATCACAGGGATACGAGCAGTACTTC
TRBV9	-	-	TRBJ2-7	14	CASSVDGGGYEQYF	TGTGCCAGCAGCGTAGACGGGGGAGGCTACGAGCAGTACTTC
TRBV5-8	-	-	TRBJ1-5	14	CASSPKTGDQPQHF	TGTGCCAGCAGCCCCAAAACGGGGGATCAGCCCCAGCATTTT
TRBV5-6	-	few	TRBJ2-7	18	CASSLGAFGDGGDYEQYF	TGTGCCAGCAGCTTAGGCGCATTCGGGGACGGAGGAGACTACGAGCAGTACTTC
TRBV20-1	-	many	TRBJ2-7	13	CSARGGLSYEQYF	TGCAGTGCTAGAGGGGGTCTTTCCTACGAGCAGTACTTC
TRBV19	-	few	TRBJ1-5	15	CASSIAAYSNQPQHF	TGTGCCAGTAGCATTGCGGCCTATAGCAATCAGCCCCAGCATTTT
TRBV12-3/TRBV12-4	-	many	TRBJ2-1	10	CASLGREQFF	TGTGCCAGCTTGGGACGCGAGCAGTTCTTC
TRBV15	TRBD1	-	TRBJ2-7	18	CATSRDLWGTGDDYEQYF	TGTGCCACCAGCAGAGATCTATGGGGGACAGGGGACGATTACGAGCAGTACTTC
TRBV4-3	TRBD1	-	TRBJ2-5	18	CASSQESTGQARFETQYF	TGCGCCAGCAGCCAAGAATCGACGGGACAGGCGAGATTTGAGACCCAGTACTTC
TRBV12-1	-	-	TRBJ1-1	15	CAGSFFGGASTEAFF	TGTGCCGGCAGCTTTTTCGGGGGCGCGTCCACTGAAGCTTTCTTT
TRBV20-1	TRBD2	-	TRBJ2-1	16	CSARPPSGTHYNEQFF	TGCAGTGCTAGACCTCCTAGCGGGACCCACTACAATGAGCAGTTCTTC
TRBV7-2	-	many	TRBJ2-3	18	CASSLDLTGNVGTDTQYF	TGTGCCAGCAGCTTGGACCTTACAGGGAACGTCGGCACAGATACGCAGTATTTT
TRBV7-6	-	many	TRBJ2-3	17	CASSRRGRQATTDTQYF	TGTGCCAGCAGCAGGAGAGGGCGGCAGGCTACTACAGATACGCAGTATTTT
TRBV21-1	-	many	TRBJ1-5	15	CASSKAGRDSQPQHF	TGTGCCAGCAGCAAAGCAGGCAGGGACAGTCAGCCCCAGCATTTT
TRBV7-2	TRBD2	few	TRBJ2-7	16	CASSLVRAGGVYEQYF	TGTGCCAGCAGCTTAGTGCGCGCGGGGGGCGTTTACGAGCAGTACTTC
TRBV13	TRBD2	many	TRBJ2-7	18	CASSLGSMVAGGSHEQYF	TGTGCCAGCAGCTTAGGCTCTATGGTAGCGGGAGGGAGCCACGAGCAGTACTTC
TRBV24-1	-	few	TRBJ2-6	14	CATQPSSGANVLTF	TGTGCCACTCAACCAAGCTCTGGGGCCAACGTCCTGACTTTC
TRBV4-3	-	many	TRBJ1-5	16	CASSQTRFGSNQPQHF	TGCGCCAGCAGCCAGACGAGGTTCGGGAGCAATCAGCCCCAGCATTTT
TRBV10-3	-	many	TRBJ2-7	13	CATRDTTSYEQYF	TGTGCCACCCGGGACACGACCTCCTACGAGCAGTACTTC
TRBV4-3	-	-	TRBJ2-3	15	CASSQESGQPDTQYF	TGCGCCAGCAGCCAAGAATCCGGGCAGCCGGATACGCAGTATTTT
TRBV6-5	TRBD2	many	TRBJ2-3	16	CASSYSKRESTDTQYF	TGTGCCAGCAGTTACTCAAAGCGGGAAAGCACAGATACGCAGTATTTT
TRBV4-1	-	many	TRBJ2-5	12	CASSQDGGTQYF	TGCGCCAGCAGCCAAGATGGCGGGACCCAGTACTTC
TRBV4-1	-	-	TRBJ1-2	18	CASSQEELRDMPHRGHTF	TGCGCCAGCAGCCAAGAAGAACTAAGGGACATGCCGCACCGGGGCCACACCTTC
TRBV10-2	-	many	TRBJ1-3	13	CASTLDSGNTIYF	TGCGCCAGCACCCTCGACTCTGGAAACACCATATATTTT
TRBV5-1	-	many	TRBJ1-5	17	CASSLFPDMGHDQPQHF	TGCGCCAGCAGCTTGTTCCCCGACATGGGCCATGATCAGCCCCAGCATTTT
TRBV5-3	-	-	TRBJ1-5	14	CASSLDGPRQPQHF	TGTGCCAGCAGCTTGGATGGACCACGGCAGCCCCAGCATTTT
TRBV7-9	-	many	TRBJ2-3	15	CASSLAVASTDTQYF	TGTGCCAGCAGCTTAGCGGTGGCTAGCACAGATACGCAGTATTTT
TRBV15	-	few	TRBJ2-2	15	CATSSGATNTGELFF	TGTGCCACCAGCAGTGGTGCGACGAACACCGGGGAGCTGTTTTTT
TRBV20-1	-	many	TRBJ1-3	11	CSASTGNTIYF	TGCAGTGCTAGTACTGGAAACACCATATATTTT
TRBV6-2/TRBV6-3	-	-	TRBJ2-1	15	CASSQGDSRYNEQFF	TGTGCCAGCAGTCAAGGGGACTCCCGGTACAATGAGCAGTTCTTC
TRBV7-9	-	-	TRBJ2-7	14	CASSSWTEPYEQYF	TGTGCCAGCAGCTCTTGGACAGAGCCCTACGAGCAGTACTTC
TRBV4-3	-	few	TRBJ1-3	17	CASSQGNSPSSGNTIYF	TGCGCCAGCAGCCAAGGTAACAGCCCGAGCTCTGGAAACACCATATATTTT
TRBV15	-	many	TRBJ2-7	13	CATSGHRTYEQYF	TGTGCCACCAGCGGACACAGGACCTACGAGCAGTACTTC
TRBV4-2	TRBD1	few	TRBJ2-2	16	CASSQVGQGGTGELFF	TGTGCCAGCAGCCAAGTGGGACAGGGAGGGACCGGGGAGCTGTTTTTT
TRBV30	-	many	TRBJ2-5	13	CAWRLDNQETQYF	TGTGCCTGGAGGCTCGACAACCAAGAGACCCAGTACTTC
TRBV27	TRBD1	few	TRBJ2-7	13	CASSWTGGSEQYF	TGTGCCAGCAGCTGGACAGGGGGATCCGAGCAGTACTTC